Shown below are 21 T cell receptor beta chains from a single sample sequenced in a study of PD-1 blockade in mismatch repair-deficient tumors. Sequenced by immunoSEQ multiplex PCR; TCRdb stores in-frame clones only, minus some. The sample consists of tens of thousands of clones, 80% to 90% of them appearing once. The source was peripheral blood, collected 44 weeks after starting pembrolizumab. The receptor set was obtained from an adult with mismatch repair-deficient cancer.

This chain joins TRBV4-3 and TRBJ2-7; 7 bases line up with TRBD1. The CDR3 contains 15 residues. Germline CDR1 LGHNA, CDR2 YSLEER. Trimming took 0 bases from V and 6 from J; bases not matched to a gene: 8. CDR3 residues: CASSQDPWDRSEQYF. CDR3 nucleotides: TGCGCCAGCAGCCAAGATCCGTGGGACAGATCCGAGCAGTACTTC.

This clone was counted between two and nine times. V usage is TRBV29-1 and J usage is TRBJ1-2; D perhaps matches TRBD1 (6 bases). The CDR3 has 13 amino acids. Trimming shortened V by 6 bases and J by 8 bases, and 19 bases separated the two germline ends. The germline CDR1 and CDR2 sequences are SQVTM and ANQGSEA. In DNA form, the CDR3 reads TGCAGCGTCCCGGAAGGGACATCTACGGGCTACACCTTC. Translating it yields CSVPEGTSTGYTF.

This clone was found once. This chain connects TRBV28 to TRBJ2-1; no reliable D call. The CDR3 loop spans 17 amino acids. V was cut by 5 bases and J by 7 bases, with 24 bases left in between. Germline CDR1 reads MDHEN; CDR2 reads SYDVKM. In nucleotides, the CDR3 is TGTGCCAGCAGTCCTAGGACCCGGGCCTCGGGCCGAAATGAGCAGTTCTTC. This encodes CASSPRTRASGRNEQFF. Variable domain in full (rest from reference TRBV28 and TRBJ2-1): DVKVTQSSRYLVKRTGEKVFLECVQDMDHENMFWYRQDPGLGLRLIYFSYDVKMKEKGDIPEGYSVSREKKERFSLILESASTNQTSMYLCASSPRTRASGRNEQFFGPGTRLTVL.

This CDR3 is CASSSAGQTYEQYF. CDR3 DNA sequence: TGTGCCAGCTCATCGGCGGGACAGACCTACGAGCAGTACTTC. J is TRBJ2-7 and V is TRBV18; D perhaps matches TRBD1 (7 bases). The germline V and J ends were trimmed by 5 bases and 2 bases, with 13 bases remaining between them. CDR3 size: 14 residues. The V gene's germline CDR1 is KGHSH and CDR2 LQKENI.

This rearrangement joins TRBV19 to TRBJ2-3; TRBD2 agrees at 10 bases. The CDR3 runs to 16 residues. The V segment lost 3 bases and the J segment 6 bases; nucleotides outside the gene matches: 9. CDR1 and CDR2 (germline): LNHDA, SQIVND (reference sequence). The CDR3: CASSILAGVGGDTQYF. CDR3 coding DNA: TGTGCCAGTAGTATCCTAGCGGGAGTAGGGGGGGATACGCAGTATTTT.

The rearrangement joins TRBV16 to TRBJ2-1; 11 bases agree with TRBD2. CDR1 is KGHSY, CDR2 FQNENV, per germline. There are 17 residues in the CDR3. Losses at the gene ends were 4 bases for V and 3 bases for J; bases not matched to a gene: 8. The CDR3 DNA reads TGTGCCAGCAGCCTTATAGGTGGGACTAGCGGCTACAATGAGCAGTTCTTC. Encoded protein: CASSLIGGTSGYNEQFF.

The V call is TRBV11-3, the J call TRBJ1-1; D unclear. CDR1 SGHNT and CDR2 YENEEA come from the germline V gene. The CDR3 length is 13 residues. The V gene lost 6 bases and the J gene lost 0 bases, with 8 bases spanning the gap. The CDR3 nucleotides are TGTGCCAGCAGTCCCGGGGTGAACACTGAAGCTTTCTTT. Translating it yields CASSPGVNTEAFF.

The rearrangement uses TRBV5-8 and TRBJ2-3; the D is unclear. This CDR3 region has 13 residues. Germline CDR1 is SGHTS and CDR2 is YDEGEE. The ends were cut back, 0 bases at V and 4 bases at J, with 6 bases in the middle. Here the CDR3 reads CASSLVSADTQYF. Written as DNA, the CDR3 is TGTGCCAGCAGCTTGGTCTCCGCAGATACGCAGTATTTT.

V and J are TRBV5-1 and TRBJ1-1; D is possibly TRBD1 (5 bases). Germline CDR1 reads SGHRS; CDR2 reads YFSETQ. The CDR3 is made up of 16 amino acids. The V gene lost 1 base and the J gene lost 0 bases, with 13 bases spanning the gap. CDR3 residues: CASSLYRGELNTEAFF. CDR3 in DNA: TGCGCCAGCAGCTTGTACCGGGGGGAACTGAACACTGAAGCTTTCTTT.

This sequence joins TRBV4-3 and TRBJ2-3, with TRBD2 matching over 13 bases. With 2 bases clipped from V and 1 base from J, the junction kept 3 bases outside the gene matches. The length of the CDR3 is 17 residues. CDR1 is LGHNA and CDR2 is YSLEER in the germline V gene. The CDR3 DNA reads as TGCGCCAGCAGCCAAACTAGCGGGAGGGCCGGCACAGATACGCAGTATTTT. This translates into CASSQTSGRAGTDTQYF.

The chain carries TRBV9 and TRBJ2-1; D perhaps matches TRBD2 (6 bases). The CDR3 totals 15 residues. CDR1 is SGDLS and CDR2 is YYNGEE in the germline V gene. V was pared by 0 bases and J by 6 bases, with 13 bases between. Written as DNA, the CDR3 is TGTGCCAGCAGCGTAGGACTAGACATGGGCAATGAGCAGTTCTTC. It specifies CASSVGLDMGNEQFF.

This chain joins TRBV25-1 and TRBJ1-1; 7 nucleotides agree with TRBD1. Germline values: CDR1 MGHDK, CDR2 SYGVNS. CDR3 size: 15 residues. The J segment lost 3 bases and the V segment lost 4 bases, leaving 8 bases of the junction unmatched. CDR3 amino acids: CASSAYLQGDTEAFF. CDR3 nucleotide sequence: TGTGCCAGCAGTGCGTACCTCCAGGGGGACACTGAAGCTTTCTTT.

V is TRBV6-5 and J is TRBJ1-2; D not resolved. The CDR3 is 13 residues long. CDR1 and CDR2 from the germline V gene are MNHEY and SVGAGI. V lost 6 bases and J lost 5, with 13 bases in between. The CDR3, as DNA: TGTGCCAGCAGGTCAGAGGGCGTTTATGGCTACACCTTC. As protein: CASRSEGVYGYTF.

The chain recombines TRBV27 with TRBJ1-2; D gene uncertain. Germline V gene sequence: CDR1 MNHEY, CDR2 SMNVEV (reference sequence). CDR3 length: 13 amino acids. V was clipped by 6 bases and J by 2 bases, with 10 bases between them. The CDR3 DNA reads TGTGCCAGCAGCAGGACGGACAACTATGGCTACACCTTC. It encodes CASSRTDNYGYTF.

The chain recombines TRBV6-1 with TRBJ1-2, with TRBD1 matching over 10 bases. The CDR3 contains 13 residues. From germline, CDR1 is MNHNS and CDR2 SASEGT. V lost 6 bases and J lost 8; bases outside the gene matches: 6. As DNA, the CDR3 is TGTGCCAGCAGAAGACAGGGGGCGAGCGGCTACACCTTC. Its protein product is CASRRQGASGYTF.

The V and J genes are TRBV5-4 and TRBJ2-7; the D call may be TRBD1 or TRBD2 (5 bases each). CDR3 size: 17 residues. Germline CDR1 SGHNT, CDR2 YYREEE (reference sequence). V was cut by 4 bases and J by 4 bases, with 24 bases left in between. CDR3 region: CASSGGGGGGKRYEQYF. The CDR3 DNA reads as TGTGCCAGCAGCGGAGGTGGAGGTGGGGGTAAGAGGTACGAGCAGTACTTC.

This chain uses TRBV11-3 with TRBJ2-3; TRBD1 aligns across 7 bases. The CDR3 covers 14 residues. Trimming took 7 bases from V and 6 from J; bases not matched to a gene: 10. Germline lookup yields CDR1 SGHNT and CDR2 YENEEA. In DNA form, the CDR3 reads TGTGCCAGCAACCATAACAGGGGTGGGGATACGCAGTATTTT. This sequence encodes CASNHNRGGDTQYF.

This clone was recorded once. The chain recombines TRBV6-5 with TRBJ2-5; D is tentatively TRBD1 or TRBD2 (6 bases each). The length of the CDR3 is 13 residues. The V gene's germline CDR1 is MNHEY and CDR2 SVGAGI. V was trimmed by 5 bases and J by 7 bases, leaving 14 bases between them. Written as DNA, the CDR3 is TGTGCCAGCAGTACCCAAGAGGGGGGGACCCAGTACTTC. Translated, it gives CASSTQEGGTQYF.

In this sample, this clone turned up a few times. The rearrangement joins TRBV27 to TRBJ2-7; D is ambiguous. Germline V lookup: CDR1 MNHEY, CDR2 SMNVEV (reference sequence). The V end was cut by 5 bases, the J end by 7 bases, with 18 bases between. The CDR3 is 14 amino acids. CDR3 loop: CASSTRLNLWEQYF. DNA for the CDR3: TGTGCCAGCAGTACGAGACTGAACCTATGGGAGCAGTACTTC.

J is TRBJ2-2 and V is TRBV11-2; D remains ambiguous. This CDR3 spans 12 amino acids. The V end was cut by 10 bases, the J end by 6 bases, with 12 bases between. From germline, CDR1 is SGHAT and CDR2 FQNNGV. CDR3 DNA sequence: TGTGCCACCCAGAGCGCCGCCGGGGAGCTGTTTTTT. The encoded protein is CATQSAAGELFF.

The chain employs TRBV9 and TRBJ2-7; weak D call: TRBD1 (6 bases). CDR1 and CDR2 from the germline V gene are SGDLS and YYNGEE. V lost 3 bases to trimming and J lost 4 bases, with 8 bases between them. The CDR3 loop spans 12 amino acids. Here the CDR3 reads CASSGDTYEQYF. CDR3 DNA: TGTGCCAGCAGCGGGGACACTTACGAGCAGTACTTC.